The clone carrying this T cell receptor beta chain was found many times. The antigen remains unidentified. The V end was cut by 1 base, the J end by 7 bases, with 11 bases between. This CDR3 has 15 residues. Germline assignment: CDR1 SGHTA and CDR2 FQGNSA. The sample originates from a study of Graves' ophthalmopathy and Graves' hyperthyroidism. Study outcomes and limitations: Most thyroid clonotypes with frequency above 0.001 were detected in blood too. A classifier, a 13-signature model, separated ophthalmopathy from stable hyperthyroidism with more than 85% sensitivity and approximately 80% specificity.

RNA transcripts yielded amplified TCR beta CDR3 regions. HTBI primers were used in a first-round RT-PCR, which preceded a second-round multiplex PCR. Each CDR3 protein is one row after TCRdb ran MiXCR on the multiplex PCR reads. The sample has about 620,000 distinct CDR3 sequences; 20% to 25% are singletons. Sequencing was done on a sample of peripheral blood. This sequence originates from a young woman with stable Graves' hyperthyroidism. Some clones in this sample may be carry-over from other donors' samples. This chain uses TRBV7-2 with TRBJ1-6, with a weak D call TRBD1 (5 bases). The CDR3 DNA reads TGTGCCAGCAGCTTAGTTGTCAGGGACAATTCACCCCTCCACTTT. Its translation is CASSLVVRDNSPLHF.